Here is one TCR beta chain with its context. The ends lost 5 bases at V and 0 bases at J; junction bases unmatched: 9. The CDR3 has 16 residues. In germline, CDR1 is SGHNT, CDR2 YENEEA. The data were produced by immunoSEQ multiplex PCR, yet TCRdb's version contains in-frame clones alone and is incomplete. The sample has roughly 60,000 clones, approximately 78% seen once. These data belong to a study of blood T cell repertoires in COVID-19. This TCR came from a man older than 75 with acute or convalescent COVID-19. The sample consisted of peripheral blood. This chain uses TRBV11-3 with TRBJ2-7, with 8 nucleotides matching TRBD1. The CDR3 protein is CASSLGTGDYSYEQYF. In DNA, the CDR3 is TGTGCCAGCAGCCTTGGGACAGGTGACTACTCCTACGAGCAGTACTTC.